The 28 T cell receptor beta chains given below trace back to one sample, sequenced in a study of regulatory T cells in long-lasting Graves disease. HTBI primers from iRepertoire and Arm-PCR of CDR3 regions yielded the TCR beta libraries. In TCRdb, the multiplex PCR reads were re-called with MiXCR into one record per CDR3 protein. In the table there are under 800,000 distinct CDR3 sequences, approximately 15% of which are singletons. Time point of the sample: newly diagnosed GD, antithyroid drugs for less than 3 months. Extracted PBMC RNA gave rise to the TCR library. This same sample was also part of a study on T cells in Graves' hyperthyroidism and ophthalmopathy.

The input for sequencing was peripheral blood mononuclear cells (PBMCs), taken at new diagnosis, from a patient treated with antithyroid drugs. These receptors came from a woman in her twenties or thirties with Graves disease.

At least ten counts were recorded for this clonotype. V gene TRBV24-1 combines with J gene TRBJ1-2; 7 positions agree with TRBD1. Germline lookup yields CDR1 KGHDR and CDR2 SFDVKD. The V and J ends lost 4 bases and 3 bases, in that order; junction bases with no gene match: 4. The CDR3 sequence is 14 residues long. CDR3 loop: CATSDPGQDYGYTF. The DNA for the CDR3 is TGTGCCACCAGTGACCCCGGACAGGACTATGGCTACACCTTC.

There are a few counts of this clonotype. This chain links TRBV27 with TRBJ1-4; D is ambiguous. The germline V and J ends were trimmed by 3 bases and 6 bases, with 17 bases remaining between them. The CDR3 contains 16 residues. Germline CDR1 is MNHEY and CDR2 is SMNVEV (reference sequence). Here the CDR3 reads CASSLTYIGSYEKLFF. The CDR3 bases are TGTGCCAGCAGTTTGACCTATATTGGTAGTTATGAAAAACTGTTTTTT.

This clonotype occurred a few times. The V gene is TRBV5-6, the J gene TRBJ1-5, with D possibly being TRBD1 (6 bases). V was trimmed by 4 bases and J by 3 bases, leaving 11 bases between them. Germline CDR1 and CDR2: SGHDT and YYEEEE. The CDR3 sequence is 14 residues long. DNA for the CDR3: TGTGCCAGCAGCCGAGGACAGTCCAATCAGCCCCAGCATTTT. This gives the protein CASSRGQSNQPQHF. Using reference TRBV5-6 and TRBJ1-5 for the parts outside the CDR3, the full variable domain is DAGVTQSPTHLIKTRGQQVTLRCSPKSGHDTVSWYQQALGQGPQFIFQYYEEEERQRGNFPDRFSGHQFPNYSSELNVNALLLGDSALYLCASSRGQSNQPQHFGDGTRLSIL.

The CDR3 spells CASSRTTGVADTQYF. In DNA form, the CDR3 reads TGTGCCAGCAGCCGAACGACAGGGGTAGCGGATACGCAGTATTTT. This chain joins TRBV3-1 and TRBJ2-3; TRBD1 matches 8 bases. The CDR3 has 15 residues. The ends lost 4 bases at V and 6 bases at J; junction bases unmatched: 9. Per the germline V gene, CDR1 is LGHDT and CDR2 is YNNKEL (reference sequence).

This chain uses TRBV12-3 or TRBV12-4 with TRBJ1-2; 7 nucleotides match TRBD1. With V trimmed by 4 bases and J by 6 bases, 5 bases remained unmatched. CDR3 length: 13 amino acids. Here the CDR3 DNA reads TGTGCCAGCAGTTGGGGGGACAGTCATGGCTACACCTTC. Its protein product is CASSWGDSHGYTF.

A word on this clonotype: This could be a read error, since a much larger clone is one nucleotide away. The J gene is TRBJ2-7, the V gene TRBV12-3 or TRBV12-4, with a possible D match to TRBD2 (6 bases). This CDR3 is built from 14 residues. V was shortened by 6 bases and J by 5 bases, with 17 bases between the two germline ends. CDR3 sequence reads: CASSPSRESHEQYF. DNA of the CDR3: TGTGCCAGCAGCCCCTCCCGGGAGTCCCACGAGCAGTACTTC.

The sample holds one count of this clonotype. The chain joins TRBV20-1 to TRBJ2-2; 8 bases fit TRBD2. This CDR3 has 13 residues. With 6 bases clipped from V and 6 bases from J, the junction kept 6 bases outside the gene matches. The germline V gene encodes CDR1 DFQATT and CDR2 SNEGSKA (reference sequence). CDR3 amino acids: CSAVAGGSGELFF. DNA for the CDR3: TGCAGTGCGGTGGCGGGAGGCTCCGGGGAGCTGTTTTTT.

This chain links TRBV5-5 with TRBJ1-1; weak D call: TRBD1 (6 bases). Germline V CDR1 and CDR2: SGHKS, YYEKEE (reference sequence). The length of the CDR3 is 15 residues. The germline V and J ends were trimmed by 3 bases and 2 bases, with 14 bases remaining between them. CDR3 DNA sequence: TGTGCCAGCAGCTATGACAGGCGACAAAACACTGAAGCTTTCTTT. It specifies CASSYDRRQNTEAFF.

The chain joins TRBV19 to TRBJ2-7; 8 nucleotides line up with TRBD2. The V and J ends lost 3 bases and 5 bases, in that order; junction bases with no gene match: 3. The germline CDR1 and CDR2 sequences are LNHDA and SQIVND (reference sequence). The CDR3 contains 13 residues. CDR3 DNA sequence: TGTGCCAGTAGTATTTTAGCGGGGCACGAGCAGTACTTC. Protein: CASSILAGHEQYF. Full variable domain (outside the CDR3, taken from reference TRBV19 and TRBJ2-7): DGGITQSPKYLFRKEGQNVTLSCEQNLNHDAMYWYRQDPGQGLRLIYYSQIVNDFQKGDIAEGYSVSREKKESFPLTVTSAQKNPTAFYLCASSILAGHEQYFGPGTRLTVT.

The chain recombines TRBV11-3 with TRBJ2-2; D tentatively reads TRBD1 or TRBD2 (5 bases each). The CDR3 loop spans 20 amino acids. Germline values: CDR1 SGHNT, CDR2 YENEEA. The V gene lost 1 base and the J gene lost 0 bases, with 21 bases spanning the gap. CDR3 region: CASSLGVSASRAPNTGELFF. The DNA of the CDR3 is TGTGCCAGCAGCTTAGGGGTCTCGGCTAGCAGGGCTCCGAACACCGGGGAGCTGTTTTTT.

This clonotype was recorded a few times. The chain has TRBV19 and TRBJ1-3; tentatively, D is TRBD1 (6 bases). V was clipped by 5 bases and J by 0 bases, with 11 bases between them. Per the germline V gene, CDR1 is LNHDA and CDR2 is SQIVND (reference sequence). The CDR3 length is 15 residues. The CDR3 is CASSQGSNSGNTIYF. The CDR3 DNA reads TGTGCCAGTAGTCAGGGGAGCAACTCTGGAAACACCATATATTTT.

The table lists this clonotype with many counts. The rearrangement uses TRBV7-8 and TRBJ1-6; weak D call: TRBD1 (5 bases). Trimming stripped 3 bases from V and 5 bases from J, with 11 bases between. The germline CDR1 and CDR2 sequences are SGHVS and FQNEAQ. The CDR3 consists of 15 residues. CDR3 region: CASSFLGQDNSPLHF. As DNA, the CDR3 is TGTGCCAGCAGCTTTCTAGGACAAGATAATTCACCCCTCCACTTT.

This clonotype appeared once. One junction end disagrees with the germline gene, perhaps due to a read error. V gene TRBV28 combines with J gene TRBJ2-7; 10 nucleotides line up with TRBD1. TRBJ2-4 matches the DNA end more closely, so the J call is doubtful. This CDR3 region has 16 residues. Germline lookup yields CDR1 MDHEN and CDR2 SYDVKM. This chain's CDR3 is CAGSPSRDRGRDIQYF. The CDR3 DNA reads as TGTGCCGGCAGCCCCAGCCGGGACAGGGGTCGTGACATTCAGTACTTC.

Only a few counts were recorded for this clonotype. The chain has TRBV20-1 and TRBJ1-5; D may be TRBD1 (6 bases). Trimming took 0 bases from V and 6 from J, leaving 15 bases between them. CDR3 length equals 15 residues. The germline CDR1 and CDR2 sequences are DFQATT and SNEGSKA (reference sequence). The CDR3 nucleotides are TGCAGTGCTAGAGATTGGTTAGAGGGGGGTCAGCCCCAGCATTTT. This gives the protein CSARDWLEGGQPQHF.

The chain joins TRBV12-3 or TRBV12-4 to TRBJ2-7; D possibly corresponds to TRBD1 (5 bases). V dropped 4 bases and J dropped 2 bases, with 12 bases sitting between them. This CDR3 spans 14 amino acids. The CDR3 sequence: CASSSARGTYEQYF. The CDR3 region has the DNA TGTGCCAGCAGTTCAGCAAGGGGAACCTACGAGCAGTACTTC.

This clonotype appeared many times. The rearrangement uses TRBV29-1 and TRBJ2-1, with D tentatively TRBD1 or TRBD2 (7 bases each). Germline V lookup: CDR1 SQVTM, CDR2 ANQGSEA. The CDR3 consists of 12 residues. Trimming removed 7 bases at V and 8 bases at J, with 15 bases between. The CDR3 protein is CSGSTGRDEQFF. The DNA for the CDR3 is TGCAGCGGCTCGACAGGGAGGGATGAGCAGTTCTTC.

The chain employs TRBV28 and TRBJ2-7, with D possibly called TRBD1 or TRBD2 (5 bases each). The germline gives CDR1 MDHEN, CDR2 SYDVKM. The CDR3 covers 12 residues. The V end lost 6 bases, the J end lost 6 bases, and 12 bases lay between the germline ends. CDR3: CASSRLGGEQYF. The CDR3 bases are TGTGCCAGCAGCCGACTTGGGGGCGAGCAGTACTTC.

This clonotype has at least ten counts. The DNA of the CDR3 is TGTGCCAGCACGGTTTCGACCCAGCCCCAGCATTTT. Translated, it gives CASTVSTQPQHF. V is TRBV28 and J is TRBJ1-5; D is ambiguous. Germline V CDR1 and CDR2: MDHEN, SYDVKM. Trimming stripped 7 bases from V and 7 bases from J, with 11 bases between. The CDR3 is made up of 12 amino acids.

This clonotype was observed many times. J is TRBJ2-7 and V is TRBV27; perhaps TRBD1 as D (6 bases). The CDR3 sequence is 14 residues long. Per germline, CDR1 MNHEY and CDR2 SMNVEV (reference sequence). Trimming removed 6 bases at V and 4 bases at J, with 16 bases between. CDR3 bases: TGTGCCAGCAGAAGTAGACACAGGGCATACGAGCAGTACTTC. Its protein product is CASRSRHRAYEQYF.

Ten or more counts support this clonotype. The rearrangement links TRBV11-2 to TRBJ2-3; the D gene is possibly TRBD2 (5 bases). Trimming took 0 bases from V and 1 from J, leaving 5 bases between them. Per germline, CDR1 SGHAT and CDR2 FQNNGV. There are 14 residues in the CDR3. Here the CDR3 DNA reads TGTGCCAGCAGCTTAGATAGCGGCACAGATACGCAGTATTTT. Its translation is CASSLDSGTDTQYF.

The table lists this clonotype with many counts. The DNA of the CDR3 is TGTGCCAGCCTCCGGGGGAGCTCCTACAATGAGCAGTTCTTC. It encodes CASLRGSSYNEQFF. The V and J genes are TRBV5-5 and TRBJ2-1; possibly TRBD2 for D (6 bases). Germline V lookup: CDR1 SGHKS, CDR2 YYEKEE (reference sequence). The length of the CDR3 is 14 residues. V was clipped by 7 bases and J by 0 bases, with 11 bases between them.

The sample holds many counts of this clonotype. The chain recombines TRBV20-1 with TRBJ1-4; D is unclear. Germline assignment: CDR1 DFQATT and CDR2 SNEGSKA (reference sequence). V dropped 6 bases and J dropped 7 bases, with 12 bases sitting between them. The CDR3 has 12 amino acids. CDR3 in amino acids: CSANPPGEKLFF. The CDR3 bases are TGCAGTGCAAACCCCCCGGGTGAAAAACTGTTTTTT.

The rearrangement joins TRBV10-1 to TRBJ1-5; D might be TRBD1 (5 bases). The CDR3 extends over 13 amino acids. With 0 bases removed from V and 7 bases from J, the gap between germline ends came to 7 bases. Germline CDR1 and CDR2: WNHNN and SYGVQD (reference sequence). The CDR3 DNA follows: TGCGCCAGCAGTGAGTCGGACATCCAGCCCCAGCATTTT. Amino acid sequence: CASSESDIQPQHF.

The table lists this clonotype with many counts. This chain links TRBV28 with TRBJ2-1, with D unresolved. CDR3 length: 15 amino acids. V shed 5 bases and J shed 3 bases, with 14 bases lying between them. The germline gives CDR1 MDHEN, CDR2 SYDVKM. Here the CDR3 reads CASSPVTLLYNEQFF. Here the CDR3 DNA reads TGTGCCAGCAGTCCTGTGACTCTACTCTACAATGAGCAGTTCTTC.

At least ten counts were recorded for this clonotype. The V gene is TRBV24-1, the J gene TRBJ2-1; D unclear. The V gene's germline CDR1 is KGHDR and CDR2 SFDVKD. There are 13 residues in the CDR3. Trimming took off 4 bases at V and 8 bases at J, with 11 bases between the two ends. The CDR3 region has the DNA TGTGCCACCAGTGACGGCACCGTAGATGAGCAGTTCTTC. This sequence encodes CATSDGTVDEQFF.

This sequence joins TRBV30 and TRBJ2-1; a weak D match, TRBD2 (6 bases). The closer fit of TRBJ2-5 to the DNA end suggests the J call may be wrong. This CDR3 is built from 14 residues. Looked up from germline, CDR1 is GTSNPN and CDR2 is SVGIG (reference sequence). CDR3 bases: TGTGCCTGGAGCCCACGCGGGGCACGGGAGACCCAGTACTTC. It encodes CAWSPRGARETQYF.

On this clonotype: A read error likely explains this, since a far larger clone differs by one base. The CDR3 region is CASSGDRGDEQYF. The CDR3 DNA reads TGTGCCAGCAGTGGGGACAGGGGGGATGAGCAGTACTTC. This chain joins TRBV2 and TRBJ2-5; 11 nucleotides line up with TRBD1. The V segment lost 4 bases and the J segment 11 bases; nucleotides outside the gene matches: 6. This CDR3 is built from 13 residues. Germline assignment: CDR1 SNHLY and CDR2 FYNNEI.

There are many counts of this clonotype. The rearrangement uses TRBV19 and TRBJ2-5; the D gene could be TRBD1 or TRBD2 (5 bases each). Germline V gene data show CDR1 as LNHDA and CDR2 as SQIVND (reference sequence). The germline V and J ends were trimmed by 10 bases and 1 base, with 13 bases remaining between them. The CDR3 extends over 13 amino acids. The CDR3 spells CATQGTLQETQYF. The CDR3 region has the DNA TGTGCCACCCAAGGGACCCTCCAAGAGACCCAGTACTTC.